A selection of T cell receptor beta chains follows, all from one sample in a study of control samples from healthy donors and cancer patients. Using immunoSEQ multiplex PCR, the repertoire was profiled, and TCRdb retains in-frame clones only, with some absent. The data show about 190,000 clones, roughly nine tenths seen once. Sequenced sample: blood. These receptors were taken from a young man in good health. CDR3s include the opening cysteine and the closing phenylalanine or tryptophan. A D gene is named only where the DNA matches it firmly. Clone size appears in some rows only: once, few, many, or a class for an expanded clone.

TRBJ1-1,TRBV18,NA,once,CASSPMDGINTEAFF,TGTGCCAGCTCACCAATGGACGGAATTAACACTGAAGCTTTCTTT
TRBJ1-1,TRBV7-9,NA,NA,CASSLVQTNTEAFF,TGTGCCAGCAGCTTAGTACAGACGAACACTGAAGCTTTCTTT
TRBJ2-7,TRBV7-9,NA,few,CASSPKAYEQYF,TGTGCCAGCAGCCCAAAAGCCTACGAGCAGTACTTC
TRBJ2-3,TRBV20-1,NA,NA,CSVPWGDTQYF,TGCAGTGTTCCTTGGGGAGATACGCAGTATTTT
TRBJ2-3,TRBV25-1,NA,NA,CASSRTELLTDTQYF,TGTGCCAGCAGCAGGACTGAGCTGCTCACAGATACGCAGTATTTT
TRBJ1-4,TRBV9,NA,NA,CASSPTRGAGNEKLFF,TGTGCCAGCAGCCCAACTCGGGGGGCGGGGAATGAAAAACTGTTTTTT
TRBJ1-2,TRBV5-6,TRBD1,once,CASSPPGQSFFDGYTF,TGTGCCAGCAGCCCACCGGGACAGTCTTTTTTCGATGGCTACACCTTC
TRBJ1-4,TRBV27,TRBD1,NA,CASSSTGGGDEKLFF,TGTGCCAGCAGTTCCACAGGGGGGGGAGATGAAAAACTGTTTTTT
TRBJ1-5,TRBV27,NA,NA,CASSWRYSNQPQHF,TGTGCCAGCAGTTGGCGGTATAGCAATCAGCCCCAGCATTTT
TRBJ1-6,TRBV25-1,NA,NA,CASSLGTANSPLHF,TGTGCCAGCAGTCTTGGGACTGCAAATTCACCCCTCCACTTT
TRBJ2-3,TRBV5-1,NA,NA,CASSPSRGSSTDTQYF,TGCGCCAGCAGCCCCTCACGGGGATCTAGCACAGATACGCAGTATTTT
TRBJ1-6,TRBV6-1,NA,NA,CASSEVGGGNSPLHF,TGTGCCAGCAGTGAAGTCGGCGGAGGGAATTCACCCCTCCACTTT
TRBJ2-1,TRBV7-9,NA,NA,CASGRQGRRGSNNEQFF,TGTGCCAGCGGGAGACAGGGTCGGCGGGGGAGTAACAATGAGCAGTTCTTC
TRBJ2-3,TRBV5-1,NA,NA,CASSLGAISTDTQYF,TGCGCCAGCAGCTTAGGAGCCATTAGCACAGATACGCAGTATTTT
TRBJ1-5,TRBV30,NA,NA,CAWSTKVGQPQHF,TGTGCCTGGAGTACAAAGGTCGGCCAGCCCCAGCATTTT
TRBJ1-2,TRBV30,NA,NA,CAWSYQGRVYTF,TGTGCCTGGAGTTACCAAGGAAGGGTCTACACCTTC
TRBJ1-5,TRBV6-1,NA,NA,CASSESGNQPQHF,TGTGCCAGCAGTGAATCTGGGAATCAGCCCCAGCATTTT
TRBJ1-1,TRBV5-5,NA,NA,CASSGGEGGATDTEAFF,TGTGCCAGCAGCGGGGGAGAGGGGGGCGCGACGGACACTGAAGCTTTCTTT
TRBJ2-3,TRBV6-6,TRBD2,NA,CASGRGGASDTQYF,TGTGCCAGCGGTCGCGGGGGGGCCTCAGATACGCAGTATTTT
TRBJ1-2,TRBV24-1,NA,NA,CATSDPNEYGYTF,TGTGCCACCAGTGATCCCAATGAGTATGGCTACACCTTC
TRBJ2-2,TRBV3-1/TRBV3-2,NA,NA,CASSQGIGTGELFF,TGTGCCAGCAGCCAAGGAATCGGCACCGGGGAGCTGTTTTTT
TRBJ1-2,TRBV19,NA,NA,CASSYSGYGYTF,TGTGCCAGTAGTTATTCAGGGTATGGCTACACCTTC
TRBJ2-1,TRBV19,TRBD2,NA,CASRRTSTDDEQFF,TGTGCCAGTAGACGGACTAGCACCGACGATGAGCAGTTCTTC
TRBJ1-1,TRBV5-1,NA,NA,CASSLARRDMNTEAFF,TGCGCCAGCAGCTTGGCCAGACGAGACATGAACACTGAAGCTTTCTTT
TRBJ1-4,TRBV3-1/TRBV3-2,NA,NA,CASSQGREIANEKLFF,TGTGCCAGCAGCCAAGGGAGGGAGATAGCTAATGAAAAACTGTTTTTT
TRBJ2-1,TRBV9,TRBD2,NA,CASSGGGTSGGYNEQFF,TGTGCCAGCAGCGGGGGGGGGACTAGCGGGGGATACAATGAGCAGTTCTTC
TRBJ2-3,TRBV4-2,NA,NA,CASSQDLSVGDTQYF,TGTGCCAGCAGCCAAGATCTCAGCGTGGGAGATACGCAGTATTTT
TRBJ1-2,TRBV6-1,TRBD1,NA,CASSESTFGDRVHYGYTF,TGTGCCAGCAGTGAATCGACGTTTGGGGACAGGGTCCATTATGGCTACACCTTC
TRBJ2-7,TRBV5-6,NA,NA,CASSLYGFSYEQYF,TGTGCCAGCAGCTTGTATGGGTTCTCCTACGAGCAGTACTTC
TRBJ1-3,TRBV3-1/TRBV3-2,NA,NA,CASSRPGTVSSGNTIYF,TGTGCCAGCAGCCGGCCCGGGACGGTGAGCTCTGGAAACACCATATATTTT
TRBJ2-7,TRBV11-1,NA,NA,CASSQRHF,TGTGCCAGCAGCCAGAGGCACTTC
TRBJ1-1,TRBV19,NA,NA,CASSITLAGKTEAFF,TGTGCCAGTAGTATAACCCTCGCAGGGAAGACTGAAGCTTTCTTT
TRBJ2-1,TRBV10-1,NA,NA,CASSEIVADNEQFF,TGCGCCAGCAGTGAAATAGTTGCGGACAATGAGCAGTTCTTC
TRBJ2-3,TRBV3-1/TRBV3-2,TRBD2,NA,CASSFLAGGADTQYF,TGTGCCAGTAGTTTTCTAGCGGGGGGGGCGGATACGCAGTATTTT
TRBJ1-5,TRBV6-5,NA,NA,CASRLNQPQHF,TGTGCCAGCAGACTGAATCAGCCCCAGCATTTT
TRBJ2-7,TRBV3-1/TRBV3-2,NA,NA,CASSQVFLSMTAPPYEQYF,TGTGCCAGCAGCCAAGTCTTCTTATCAATGACAGCCCCCCCCTACGAGCAGTACTTC
TRBJ1-5,TRBV4-2,NA,NA,CASSQEAGRHALQPQHF,TGTGCCAGCAGCCAGGAGGCGGGACGGCACGCGCTACAGCCCCAGCATTTT
TRBJ1-6,TRBV6-5,NA,NA,CASSYSSGTGNSPLHF,TGTGCCAGCAGTTACTCGTCGGGAACAGGGAATTCACCCCTCCACTTT
TRBJ1-2,TRBV7-8,NA,NA,CASSLAGGGPNYGYTF,TGTGCCAGCAGCTTAGCTGGGGGTGGACCTAACTATGGCTACACCTTC
TRBJ1-1,TRBV2,NA,NA,CASRPGTLTEAFF,TGTGCCAGCAGGCCCGGGACCCTCACTGAAGCTTTCTTT
TRBJ1-1,TRBV4-1,NA,NA,CASSSPPGHTEAFF,TGCGCCAGCAGCTCACCGCCGGGACACACTGAAGCTTTCTTT
TRBJ1-4,TRBV6-5,TRBD1,NA,CASSYKRDRPNEKLFF,TGTGCCAGCAGTTACAAAAGGGACAGACCTAATGAAAAACTGTTTTTT
TRBJ1-5,TRBV28,NA,NA,CASRIGFQPQHF,TGTGCCAGCAGAATAGGGTTCCAGCCCCAGCATTTT
TRBJ2-5,TRBV2,TRBD2,NA,CATLGGGAGETQYF,TGTGCCACCCTAGGCGGGGGGGCGGGTGAGACCCAGTACTTC
TRBJ1-5,TRBV2,TRBD1,NA,CASSEWGTGDQPQHF,TGTGCCAGCAGTGAATGGGGGACAGGGGATCAGCCCCAGCATTTT